The 6 T cell receptor beta chains presented below share a single source sample, sequenced in a study of T cells in Graves' hyperthyroidism and ophthalmopathy. The investigators amplified TCR beta CDR3 regions from RNA transcripts. When the TCR CDR3 underwent first-round RT-PCR, the HTBI primer set was used. TCRdb reanalysed the multiplex PCR reads using MiXCR and keeps one entry per CDR3 protein. Of hundreds of thousands of distinct CDR3 sequences detected, roughly 40% appear once; the ten largest clones hold 7.5% to 9.5%. Sequencing was carried out using blood. These receptors all stem from a man aged 18 to 30 with Graves' hyperthyroidism.

This chain uses TRBV15 with TRBJ1-3; no firm D call. V lost 1 base and J lost 4, with 5 bases in between. The length of the CDR3 is 13 residues. Germline assignment: CDR1 LNHNV and CDR2 YYDKDF (reference sequence). The CDR3 coding sequence is TGTGCCACCAGCAGAGGGACCGGAAACACCATATATTTT. Residues: CATSRGTGNTIYF. The full variable domain, rest sourced from reference TRBV15 and TRBJ1-3, is DAMVIQNPRYQVTQFGKPVTLSCSQTLNHNVMYWYQQKSSQAPKLLFHYYDKDFNNEADTPDNFQSRRPNTSFCFLDIRSPGLGDTAMYLCATSRGTGNTIYFGEGSWLTVV.

V is TRBV10-2 and J is TRBJ1-1; a possible D gene is TRBD1 (6 bases). V lost 7 bases to trimming and J lost 6 bases, with 15 bases between them. CDR3 size: 13 residues. Germline-derived CDR1 and CDR2 are WSHSY and SAAADI. The CDR3 region is CASNLQGVAEAFF. The CDR3 region has the DNA TGCGCCAGCAACTTACAGGGTGTTGCTGAAGCTTTCTTT.

The chain joins TRBV5-1 to TRBJ2-5; D remains unclear. Trimming took off 1 base at V and 7 bases at J, with 14 bases between the two ends. The CDR3 totals 14 residues. CDR1 is SGHRS, CDR2 YFSETQ, per germline. DNA of the CDR3: TGCGCCAGCAGCTTGTCCGAGCCGAAAGTGACCCAGTACTTC. This codes for CASSLSEPKVTQYF.

The rearrangement uses TRBV6-5 and TRBJ2-7; a weak D match, TRBD1 (6 bases). V dropped 3 bases and J dropped 6 bases, with 12 bases sitting between them. CDR1 and CDR2 (germline): MNHEY, SVGAGI. This CDR3 is 13 amino acids long. CDR3 region: CASSYYRDTEQYF. CDR3 nucleotide sequence: TGTGCCAGCAGTTATTACAGGGACACCGAGCAGTACTTC.

V is TRBV19 and J is TRBJ1-6, with D hard to call. The ends were cut back, 5 bases at V and 5 bases at J, with 16 bases in the middle. This CDR3 is built from 16 residues. Germline CDR1 reads LNHDA; CDR2 reads SQIVND (reference sequence). Here the CDR3 reads CASSVTGIVNNSPLHF. The CDR3 DNA sequence: TGTGCCAGTAGTGTAACCGGGATAGTAAATAATTCACCCCTCCACTTT.

This clonotype was observed at least ten times. The chain is built from TRBV20-1 and TRBJ1-1; D might be TRBD1 (5 bases). The CDR3 sequence is 14 residues long. CDR1 and CDR2 (germline): DFQATT, SNEGSKA (reference sequence). Trimming removed 5 bases from V and 5 bases from J, with 18 bases in between. The CDR3 sequence: CSADNRDLGTEAFF. The CDR3 DNA is TGCAGTGCTGACAACCGGGACCTCGGAACTGAAGCTTTCTTT.